This paragraph covers one T cell receptor beta chain sequence. Antigen: not known. Data came from immunoSEQ multiplex PCR; TCRdb stores just in-frame clones and leaves some out. The sample has around 450,000 clones; less than 95% are singletons. Trimming cost V 0 bases and J 4 bases; bases outside gene matches: 6. Germline V gives CDR1 SGHDN, CDR2 FVKESK. The CDR3 contains 16 residues. The source of the sample is a study of Ad26.COV2.S vaccination and SARS-CoV-2 variants. Study-wide context: Donor was one of the participants in the Ad26.COV2.S arm of the COV1001 trial.

General study points: It is possible that the TCR breadth and depth analyses underestimated the total T cell responses. Spike-specific TCR breadth in vaccine recipients exceeded that seen in placebo recipients.

As for treatment: 19 received Ad26.COV2.S at low or high dose, single or two shots; about 5 received placebo; per-sample allocation not given. On day 63 after the first injection, vaccine and placebo recipients gave samples. The chain carries TRBV14 and TRBJ2-1; 7 bases fit TRBD1. Sample: peripheral blood, taken in a trial of Ad26.COV2.S vaccine versus placebo. The clonotype was recovered from a person aged 18-60 years who received the Ad26.COV2.S COVID-19 vaccine or a placebo. The CDR3 protein is CASSQDFRGKYNEQFF. CDR3 nucleotide sequence: TGTGCCAGCAGCCAAGATTTCAGGGGGAAATACAATGAGCAGTTCTTC.